Listed below are T cell receptor beta chains from one sample, sequenced in a study of T cell responses to AZD1222 COVID-19 vaccine. Sequencing used immunoSEQ multiplex PCR; TCRdb keeps in-frame clones, though not all of them. The sample records 160,000 or so clones, around nine tenths being singletons. The sequenced sample was peripheral blood, obtained on day 0 of AZD1222 vaccination. These receptors were collected from an adult in good health. CDR3s include the opening cysteine and the closing phenylalanine or tryptophan. A D gene is named only where the DNA matches it firmly. Where a row states a size, it is once, few, many or the class of an expanded clone; other rows omit it.

abundance,j_gene,d_gene,v_gene,CDR3aa,CDR3nt
once,TRBJ1-5,.,TRBV2,CASSPDRTNQPQHF,TGTGCCAGCAGCCCCGACCGAACCAATCAGCCCCAGCATTTT
.,TRBJ2-3,TRBD2,TRBV19,CASEAGGTDTQYF,TGTGCCAGTGAGGCGGGAGGCACAGATACGCAGTATTTT
.,TRBJ2-7,TRBD1,TRBV24-1,CATGQGSSYEQYF,TGTGCCACGGGACAGGGGAGCTCCTACGAGCAGTACTTC
.,TRBJ2-1,.,TRBV5-4,CASSSGYNEQFF,TGTGCCAGCAGCTCAGGGTACAATGAGCAGTTCTTC
.,TRBJ1-5,TRBD1,TRBV18,CASSPRGGQNQPQHF,TGTGCCAGCTCACCACGAGGGGGCCAGAATCAGCCCCAGCATTTT
.,TRBJ1-5,TRBD1,TRBV6-1,CASSETGTGGWQPQHF,TGTGCCAGCAGTGAGACCGGGACAGGGGGATGGCAGCCCCAGCATTTT
.,TRBJ2-1,.,TRBV24-1,CATSDFGNNEQFF,TGTGCCACCAGTGATTTCGGCAACAATGAGCAGTTCTTC
.,TRBJ1-2,TRBD1,TRBV7-2,CASSPPDRRDYGYTF,TGTGCCAGCAGCCCCCCGGACAGGAGAGACTATGGCTACACCTTC
.,TRBJ2-2,TRBD2,TRBV7-2,CASSPNQAGNTGELFF,TGTGCCAGCAGCCCAAACCAAGCGGGAAACACCGGGGAGCTGTTTTTT
.,TRBJ1-6,.,TRBV20-1,CSASQLSSYNSPLHF,TGCAGTGCTAGTCAGCTGAGCTCCTATAATTCACCCCTCCACTTT
few,TRBJ1-2,.,TRBV25-1,CASSPIKQGRGNYGYTF,TGTGCCAGCAGCCCTATAAAACAAGGCCGGGGGAACTATGGCTACACCTTC
.,TRBJ2-1,TRBD2,TRBV6-1,CASSEAGASGYNEQFF,TGTGCCAGCAGTGAAGCAGGAGCTAGCGGATACAATGAGCAGTTCTTC
once,TRBJ1-6,.,TRBV4-2,CASSQGFSSYNSPLHF,TGTGCCAGCAGCCAAGGTTTCAGCTCCTATAATTCACCCCTCCACTTT
.,TRBJ1-5,.,TRBV18,CASSPTGVNAGSNQPQHF,TGTGCCAGCTCTCCTACAGGAGTCAACGCCGGGAGCAATCAGCCCCAGCATTTT
.,TRBJ1-4,TRBD1,TRBV6-5,CASSPNRDSYEKLFF,TGTGCCAGCAGCCCAAACAGGGACAGTTACGAAAAACTGTTTTTT
.,TRBJ2-7,.,TRBV6-5,CASSYSQQGTVNEQYF,TGTGCCAGCAGTTACTCGCAACAGGGAACGGTAAACGAGCAGTACTTC
.,TRBJ2-1,TRBD1,TRBV24-1,CATRRTGGGSNEQFF,TGTGCCACCAGGCGGACAGGGGGCGGTAGCAATGAGCAGTTCTTC
.,TRBJ2-5,TRBD2,TRBV11-2,CASSLGFRTSGQETQYF,TGTGCCAGCAGCTTAGGGTTCCGGACTAGCGGGCAAGAGACCCAGTACTTC
.,TRBJ2-2,.,TRBV10-2,CASGGAGAGELFF,TGCGCCAGCGGAGGGGCGGGCGCCGGGGAGCTGTTTTTT
.,TRBJ2-3,.,TRBV4-1,CASSQYTDTQYF,TGCGCCAGCAGCCAATACACAGATACGCAGTATTTT
once,TRBJ1-3,.,TRBV30,CAWSVRSLSGNTIYF,TGTGCCTGGAGTGTACGAAGCCTCTCTGGAAACACCATATATTTT
.,TRBJ1-3,.,TRBV11-3,CASSLDSAGQSSGNTIYF,TGTGCCAGCAGCTTAGATAGCGCAGGTCAGAGCTCTGGAAACACCATATATTTT
.,TRBJ1-6,.,TRBV3-1/TRBV3-2,CASSQRSSYNSPLHF,TGTGCCAGCAGCCAACGGAGCTCCTATAATTCACCCCTCCACTTT
.,TRBJ2-5,.,TRBV19,CASSAGRKETQYF,TGTGCCAGTAGTGCCGGACGGAAGGAGACCCAGTACTTC
.,TRBJ2-3,TRBD2,TRBV5-1,CAPSGGGATDTQYF,TGCGCCCCCAGCGGCGGGGGGGCGACAGATACGCAGTATTTT
once,TRBJ2-7,TRBD1,TRBV11-2,CASSPPWPGQVSHEQYF,TGTGCCAGCAGCCCCCCCTGGCCGGGACAGGTTTCCCACGAGCAGTACTTC
once,TRBJ2-3,TRBD1,TRBV5-4,CASTLTGGTDTQYF,TGTGCCAGCACCCTGACAGGGGGCACAGATACGCAGTATTTT
.,TRBJ2-7,.,TRBV4-2,CASSQDPESGAEQYF,TGTGCCAGCAGCCAAGATCCGGAGTCCGGGGCCGAGCAGTACTTC
.,TRBJ1-1,.,TRBV7-9,CASSGAGTEAFF,TGTGCCAGCAGCGGGGCCGGCACTGAAGCTTTCTTT
.,TRBJ2-3,.,TRBV3-1/TRBV3-2,CASSQRGDTQYF,TGTGCCAGCAGCCAAAGGGGTGATACGCAGTATTTT
.,TRBJ2-7,.,TRBV6-5,CASSWDGYEQYF,TGTGCCAGCAGTTGGGACGGCTACGAGCAGTACTTC
.,TRBJ1-1,.,TRBV28,CASSFRGLDAFF,TGTGCCAGCAGTTTCCGGGGGCTTGATGCTTTCTTT
.,TRBJ1-1,TRBD1,TRBV28,CAIFGQGPIRTEAFF,TGTGCCATCTTTGGACAGGGGCCCATTAGGACTGAAGCTTTCTTT
.,TRBJ2-1,TRBD2,TRBV7-3,CASSSLAGRDPSNEQFF,TGTGCCAGCAGCTCCCTAGCGGGAAGGGATCCGAGCAATGAGCAGTTCTTC
.,TRBJ2-1,TRBD2,TRBV5-4,CASSPQERGDDEQFF,TGTGCCAGCAGCCCCCAGGAGCGGGGGGACGATGAGCAGTTCTTC
few,TRBJ1-1,.,TRBV27,CASSPIQGNTEAFF,TGTGCCAGCAGTCCAATACAGGGCAACACTGAAGCTTTCTTT
.,TRBJ2-7,TRBD1,TRBV19,CASSLGTGAYEQYF,TGTGCCAGTAGTTTGGGGACAGGGGCCTACGAGCAGTACTTC
.,TRBJ2-2,.,TRBV6-5,CASRTGALDAGELFF,TGTGCCAGCAGAACCGGGGCGCTCGATGCCGGGGAGCTGTTTTTT
.,TRBJ2-3,.,TRBV7-3,CASSSSSTDTQYF,TGTGCCAGCAGCTCCTCTAGCACAGATACGCAGTATTTT
.,TRBJ1-1,.,TRBV14,CASSRLTGNTEAFF,TGTGCCAGCAGCCGTCTCACAGGGAACACTGAAGCTTTCTTT
.,TRBJ1-1,TRBD1,TRBV6-5,CASSLRGREAFF,TGTGCCAGCAGTCTCAGGGGGCGCGAAGCTTTCTTT
.,TRBJ1-4,.,TRBV6-5,CASRGTATNEKLFF,TGTGCCAGCAGGGGGACTGCAACTAATGAAAAACTGTTTTTT
once,TRBJ1-1,TRBD1,TRBV5-8,CASSLLSRQGTEAFF,TGTGCCAGCAGCCTACTTTCCCGACAGGGCACTGAAGCTTTCTTT
.,TRBJ2-5,TRBD2,TRBV6-2/TRBV6-3,CASSTSGGRQETQYF,TGTGCCAGCAGTACTAGCGGGGGGCGCCAAGAGACCCAGTACTTC
.,TRBJ2-3,.,TRBV25-1,CASSQIGDTQYF,TGTGCCAGCAGTCAAATTGGAGATACGCAGTATTTT
.,TRBJ1-1,.,TRBV27,CASSFLGPRTEAFF,TGTGCCAGCAGTTTTCTGGGGCCCCGAACTGAAGCTTTCTTT
.,TRBJ2-2,.,TRBV5-1,CASSLDGYNGATGELFF,TGCGCCAGCAGCTTGGACGGGTACAATGGTGCCACCGGGGAGCTGTTTTTT
.,TRBJ2-1,TRBD2,TRBV11-2,CASSLDRRGGTSSYNEQFF,TGTGCCAGCAGCTTAGATAGGCGGGGAGGGACCAGCTCCTACAATGAGCAGTTCTTC